This T cell receptor (beta chain) was sequenced in a study of identical twins (dated by TCRdb to between 2015 and 2016). Some background on the complete study: To test whether fetal clonotypes persist, the study used deep sequencing on TCR alpha and beta repertoires from monozygotic twins, unrelated adults of various ages, and cord blood. To rule out contamination, the twin experiments were replicated at different times with different library preparation protocols. Broad study findings and their caveats: A weaker excess of twin sharing was found in beta out-of-frame sequences because the signal-to-noise ratio was lowered by fewer shared sequences. Abundant cord blood beta clonotypes had fewer insertions, young adult naive repertoires showed a similar but weaker trend, and memory repertoires showed no such trend. Recombination models systematically underestimated out-of-frame TCR alpha sharing in monozygotic twins but agreed with sharing between unrelated individuals. Invariant T cells such as MAIT and iNKT could partly confound zero-insertion analyses, although diverse VJ usage argued against such confounding for most clonotypes. Because the same donors could not be followed over many years, conclusions were based on cross-sectional statistical analysis. Compared with coincidental sharing between unrelated individuals, an excess of low generation-probability sequences was observed among out-of-frame TCR alpha sequences shared between twins.

CDR1 and CDR2 are read off the germline V gene as SGHDT and YYEEEE. The CDR3 covers 12 residues, taking in both the cysteine and the phenylalanine. The read is trimmed to its CDR3 DNA, 36 bases read in frame from base 1. V is pared back by 0 bases and J by 5 bases, with 5 bases lying between the germline termini. Receptor libraries were prepared by 5' RACE. Instrument used: Illumina HiSeq 2000. Template switching added a universal primer binding site, and the final cDNA carried a unique molecular identifier that allowed TCR cDNA molecules to be counted accurately. First-strand cDNA for TCR alpha and beta chains was synthesized from specific primers in the conserved constant-segment region. To control for contamination, every cDNA library was double barcoded, receiving both a SMART-Mk sample barcode and Illumina barcodes. TruSeq adapter sequences along with Illumina sample barcodes were introduced in two successive PCR steps. TCR alpha and beta cDNA libraries were sequenced on the Illumina HiSeq platform with custom primers. The authors processed their data as follows. MiGEC processed the raw reads to extract unique molecular identifiers, while MiXCR was used to determine the CDR3 positions. Recombination models were inferred per individual with the repgenHMM and IGoR tools using an EM algorithm. Shared clonotypes were analyzed with the tcR package in R, and sharing was normalized by the product of cloneset sizes. To study raw recombination without the effects of thymic and clonal selection, out-of-frame nonproductive sequences were analyzed. The raw public reads went through TCRdb reprocessing: fastp at Q25, MiXCR clone calling, in-frame beta chains kept. Records with the same CDR3 protein are collapsed into one entry carrying the most frequent genes and DNA. These V and J calls derive from TCRdb rather than the authors' analysis. The sample table shows 450,000 to 650,000 distinct CDR3 sequences, and 7.5% to 10% are seen once. Jointly, the top ten make up roughly 3% of the sample.

About this clonotype itself: Its specific antigen is unknown. No clone much larger than this one lies a single base away; base qualities are absent.

Every donor in the study was a healthy Caucasian. The twin cohort comprised three pairs of female monozygotic twins, all aged about 18 to 29 years. RNA for TCR libraries was isolated from peripheral blood mononuclear cells. This sample also belongs to another study, concerning yellow fever vaccine responses in identical twins. The second investigation adds: According to the authors, the vaccine-induced T cell response in identical twins seemed to be partly convergent and partly specific to each individual. The study precisely tracked vaccine-responding T cell clones in identical twins.

The receptor chain draws on TRBV5-6 and TRBJ2-5, with the identity of the D gene unclear. The material sequenced was PBMCs. The source is a woman between 18 and 29 years old in good health. At the DNA level, the sequence is TGTGCCAGCAGCTTGGTTTACGAGACCCAGTACTTC. The translation is CASSLVYETQYF.